In its sample, the clone carrying this T cell receptor (beta chain) was seen a few times. This entry comes from a study of blood T cell repertoires in COVID-19. Study in general: Specimens from acute and convalescent COVID-19 originated in the United States, Italy and Spain. T cells, B-cell-depleted T cells, or PBMCs supplied cDNA or gDNA.

Study processing details: Amplification with reference gene primers provided the estimates of nucleated cell counts. The method was immunoSEQ multiplex PCR; TCRdb's version includes in-frame clones alone and lacks a portion of them. Clone size and the V and J calls come from that table; the DNA yielded D and trimming. The sample shows 150,000 to 200,000 clones, over 80% of them seen only once. Germline V lookup: CDR1 MNHEY, CDR2 SVGEGT. The V and J ends lost 5 bases and 5 bases, in that order; junction bases with no gene match: 5. This CDR3 comprises 13 residues. The TCR comes from a man aged 70-80 years who had recovered from COVID-19. The source material was peripheral blood. This sequence joins TRBV6-2 or TRBV6-3 and TRBJ1-2; 7 bases are a match to TRBD1. The CDR3 nucleotides read TGTGCCAGCAGTACTGGGACAGCATATGGCTACACCTTC. Translating it yields CASSTGTAYGYTF.